This TCR beta chain was sequenced for a study of blood T cell repertoires in COVID-19. TCRdb keeps only in-frame clones here, not all; method: immunoSEQ multiplex PCR. The data show about 93,000 clones, with approximately 87% seen just once and 1.5% held by the top ten. CDR3 length equals 20 residues. V was pared by 0 bases and J by 3 bases, with 10 bases of the junction left unmatched. Per the germline V gene, CDR1 is LGHNA and CDR2 is YNFKEQ. This receptor was taken from a human donor with active COVID-19. The donor label of this sample is uncertain. This chain uses TRBV4-2 with TRBJ2-4; 14 nucleotides match TRBD2. Specimen: peripheral blood. CDR3 sequence (DNA): TGTGCCAGCAGCCAAGATATCCGGACTAGCGGGGGGAGGGGCAAAAACATTCAGTACTTC. The encoded protein is CASSQDIRTSGGRGKNIQYF.